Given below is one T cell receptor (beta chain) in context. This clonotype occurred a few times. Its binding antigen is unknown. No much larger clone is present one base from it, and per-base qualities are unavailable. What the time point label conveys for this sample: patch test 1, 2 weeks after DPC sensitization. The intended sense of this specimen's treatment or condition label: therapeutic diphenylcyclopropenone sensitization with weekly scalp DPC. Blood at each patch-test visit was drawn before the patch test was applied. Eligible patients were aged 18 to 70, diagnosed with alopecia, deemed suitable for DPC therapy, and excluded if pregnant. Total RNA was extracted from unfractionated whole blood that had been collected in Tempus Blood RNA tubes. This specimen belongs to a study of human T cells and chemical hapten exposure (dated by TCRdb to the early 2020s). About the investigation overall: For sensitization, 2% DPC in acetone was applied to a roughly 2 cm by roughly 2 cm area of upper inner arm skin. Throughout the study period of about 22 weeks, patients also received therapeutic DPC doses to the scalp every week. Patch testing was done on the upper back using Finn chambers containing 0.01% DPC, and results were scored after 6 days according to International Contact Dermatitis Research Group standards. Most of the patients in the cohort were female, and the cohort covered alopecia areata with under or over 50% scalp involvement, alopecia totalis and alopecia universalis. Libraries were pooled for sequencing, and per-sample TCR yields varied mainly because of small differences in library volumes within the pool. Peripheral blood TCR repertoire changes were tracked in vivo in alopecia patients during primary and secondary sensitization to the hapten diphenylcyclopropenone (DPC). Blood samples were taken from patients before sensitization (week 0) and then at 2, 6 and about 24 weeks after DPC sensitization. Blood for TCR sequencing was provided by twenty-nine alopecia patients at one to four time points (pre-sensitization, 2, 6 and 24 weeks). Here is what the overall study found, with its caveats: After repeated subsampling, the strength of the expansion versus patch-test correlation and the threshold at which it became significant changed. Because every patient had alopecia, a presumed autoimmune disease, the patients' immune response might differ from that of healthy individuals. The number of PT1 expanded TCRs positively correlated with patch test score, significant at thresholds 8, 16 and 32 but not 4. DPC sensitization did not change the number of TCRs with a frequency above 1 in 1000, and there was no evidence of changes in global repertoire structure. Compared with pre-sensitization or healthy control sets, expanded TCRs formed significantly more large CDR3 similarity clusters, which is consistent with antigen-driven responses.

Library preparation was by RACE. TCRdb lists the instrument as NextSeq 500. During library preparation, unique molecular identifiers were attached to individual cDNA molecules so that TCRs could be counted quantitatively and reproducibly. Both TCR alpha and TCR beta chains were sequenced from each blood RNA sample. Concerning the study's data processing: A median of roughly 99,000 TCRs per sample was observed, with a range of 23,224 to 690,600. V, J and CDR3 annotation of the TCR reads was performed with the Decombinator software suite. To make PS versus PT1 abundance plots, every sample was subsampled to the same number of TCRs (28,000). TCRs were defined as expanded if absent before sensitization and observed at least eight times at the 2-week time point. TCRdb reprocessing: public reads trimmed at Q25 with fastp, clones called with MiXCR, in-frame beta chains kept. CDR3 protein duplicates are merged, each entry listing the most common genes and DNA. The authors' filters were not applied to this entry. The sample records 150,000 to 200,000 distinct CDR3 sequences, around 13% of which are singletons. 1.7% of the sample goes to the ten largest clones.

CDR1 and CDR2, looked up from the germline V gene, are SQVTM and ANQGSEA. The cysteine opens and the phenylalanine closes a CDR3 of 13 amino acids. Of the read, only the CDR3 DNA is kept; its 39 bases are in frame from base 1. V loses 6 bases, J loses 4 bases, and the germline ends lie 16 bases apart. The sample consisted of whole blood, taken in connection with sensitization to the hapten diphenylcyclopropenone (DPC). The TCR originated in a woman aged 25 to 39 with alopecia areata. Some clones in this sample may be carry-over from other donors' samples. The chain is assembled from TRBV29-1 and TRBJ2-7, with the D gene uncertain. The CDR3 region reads CSVHLGYPYEQYF. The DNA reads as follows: TGCAGCGTCCACCTGGGGTACCCATACGAGCAGTACTTC.